The rows below give T cell receptor beta chains drawn from one sample of a study of CD8+ T cells in alopecia areata. Profiled with immunoSEQ multiplex PCR; TCRdb holds only in-frame clones, not every one. The table lists some 180,000 clones, about 53% of them singletons. The specimen was CD8+ T cells sorted from blood, collected at week 24, from a patient treated with tofacitinib. These receptors all come from a human donor with alopecia areata. Both conserved end residues are part of each CDR3. A D gene is named only where the DNA matches it firmly. Size values are once, few and many counts, or a class for expanded clones, and some rows have none.

v_call,clone_size,d_call,j_call,cdr3_nt,cdr3_aa
TRBV19,NA,NA,TRBJ2-7,TGTGCCAGTACCATGGGGGCCTTGACTGGCGAGCAGTACTTC,CASTMGALTGEQYF
TRBV9,NA,NA,TRBJ2-5,TGTGCCAGCACGCGCAGCGGAGCATTAGAACGCGAGACCCAGTACTTC,CASTRSGALERETQYF
TRBV30,NA,NA,TRBJ2-1,TGTGCCTGGAGTGCCGGGCGACTTGAGCAGTTCTTC,CAWSAGRLEQFF
TRBV11-3,few,NA,TRBJ1-1,TGTGCCAGCAGCTTAGGGTTACAGCAGAACACTGAAGCTTTCTTT,CASSLGLQQNTEAFF
TRBV4-3,once,NA,TRBJ1-1,TGCGCCAGCAGCCAAGAAGTCGAGGGGAACACTGAAGCTTTCTTT,CASSQEVEGNTEAFF
TRBV29-1,NA,NA,TRBJ2-7,TGCAGCGTTGTAGGTACAAGGGACGCTACCTACGAGCAGTACTTC,CSVVGTRDATYEQYF
TRBV4-3,NA,TRBD1,TRBJ1-1,TGCGCCAGCAGCCAAGATGCGGACAGGGCCGCGGGGACTGAAGCTTTCTTT,CASSQDADRAAGTEAFF
TRBV27,NA,NA,TRBJ2-3,TGTGCCAGCAGTCAACATTCCCTTACAGGGTTTGGCACAGATACGCAGTATTTT,CASSQHSLTGFGTDTQYF
TRBV5-1,few,TRBD2,TRBJ2-3,TGCGCCAGCAGCTTGGGCCCGCGGGGGGCCCGCACAGATACGCAGTATTTT,CASSLGPRGARTDTQYF
TRBV10-2,NA,NA,TRBJ2-3,TGCGCCAGCAGTGACCCCGACCGGGCAGATACGCAGTATTTT,CASSDPDRADTQYF
TRBV9,NA,NA,TRBJ1-2,TGTGCCAGCAGCGGACAAGACTATGGCTACACCTTC,CASSGQDYGYTF
TRBV14,NA,TRBD1,TRBJ2-1,TGTGCCAGCAGCCCTGAGACAGGGGTAAGAGATGAGCAGTTCTTC,CASSPETGVRDEQFF
TRBV9,NA,NA,TRBJ1-1,TGTGCCAGCAGCTACCTCCGAGGGACTGAAGCTTTCTTT,CASSYLRGTEAFF
TRBV7-2,NA,TRBD2,TRBJ2-1,TGTGCCAGCAGCTTAGGGGCCGGGGGGGCTTACAATGAGCAGTTCTTC,CASSLGAGGAYNEQFF
TRBV5-1,NA,TRBD2,TRBJ2-7,TGCGCCAGCAGCCCGAGCGGGGGGTCCTACGAGCAGTACTTC,CASSPSGGSYEQYF
TRBV29-1,few,TRBD1,TRBJ2-7,TGCAGCGTTGTACCTACAGGGGTTGTCGACTACGAGCAGTACTTC,CSVVPTGVVDYEQYF
TRBV27,few,NA,TRBJ1-2,TGTGCCAGCAGTCTCCGGGACCCTAACTATGGCTACACCTTC,CASSLRDPNYGYTF
TRBV9,NA,NA,TRBJ2-5,TGTGCCAGCAGCGTATCCCCGGGGGCGCAAGAGACCCAGTACTTC,CASSVSPGAQETQYF
TRBV7-2,NA,TRBD2,TRBJ2-4,TGTGCCAGCAGCTTAGTAACTAGCGGAGCCAAAAACATTCAGTACTTC,CASSLVTSGAKNIQYF
TRBV4-3,NA,NA,TRBJ2-2,TGCGCCAGCAGCCAAGATAGGGATGTGGGGGAGCTGTTTTTT,CASSQDRDVGELFF
TRBV15,NA,NA,TRBJ1-4,TGTGCCACCAGTGGGGTAACTAATGAAAAACTGTTTTTT,CATSGVTNEKLFF
TRBV29-1,NA,NA,TRBJ1-2,TGCAGCGTTGAATTAGCGGACAGTAACTATGGCTACACCTTC,CSVELADSNYGYTF
TRBV4-1,NA,NA,TRBJ1-1,TGCGCCAGCAGCCAAAAGATCGAAGGGGCCACTGAAGCTTTCTTT,CASSQKIEGATEAFF
TRBV29-1,few,NA,TRBJ1-2,TGCAGCGTTGATGAGGCACCCGGTGGCTACACCTTC,CSVDEAPGGYTF
TRBV19,NA,NA,TRBJ1-5,TGTGCCAGTAGTATAGAATCCCGGTTTCAGCCCCAGCATTTT,CASSIESRFQPQHF
TRBV7-2,once,NA,TRBJ1-3,TGTGCCAGCAGCTTAGGTCGGGACTTCTCTGGAAACACCATATATTTT,CASSLGRDFSGNTIYF
TRBV27,NA,NA,TRBJ2-1,TGTGCCAGCAGTCGATCCGGGACTGTCCTGTACAATGAGCAGTTCTTC,CASSRSGTVLYNEQFF
TRBV10-3,NA,NA,TRBJ2-3,TGTGCCATCAGTGAGCAGAGCACAGATACGCAGTATTTT,CAISEQSTDTQYF
TRBV29-1,NA,NA,TRBJ2-7,TGCAGCGTTGTAGCCCCCAGCCCGGACCAACCCTACGAGCAGTACTTC,CSVVAPSPDQPYEQYF
TRBV29-1,few,NA,TRBJ2-1,TGCAGCGTTGAACGGGACCCGGGCAATGAGCAGTTCTTC,CSVERDPGNEQFF
TRBV7-9,once,NA,TRBJ2-6,TGTGCCAGCAGCTTAGGGGGCTTCGGTGCCGGGGCCAACGTCCTGACTTTC,CASSLGGFGAGANVLTF
TRBV10-2,NA,NA,TRBJ2-1,TGCGCCAGCAGTGAGGTTTCCTACAATGAGCAGTTCTTC,CASSEVSYNEQFF
TRBV2,few,NA,TRBJ1-1,TGTGCCAGCAGTGAGTGGAGGAACACTGAAGCTTTCTTT,CASSEWRNTEAFF
TRBV25-1,few,NA,TRBJ2-5,TGTGCCAGCTCACCAGGTCAAGGGCGGCTTGGGGAGACCCAGTACTTC,CASSPGQGRLGETQYF
TRBV4-3,NA,NA,TRBJ1-4,TGCGCCAGCAGCCAAGCAGGACCTACAACTAATGAAAAACTGTTTTTT,CASSQAGPTTNEKLFF
TRBV30,NA,NA,TRBJ1-1,TGTGCCTGGTCGGTGAACACTGAAGCTTTCTTT,CAWSVNTEAFF
TRBV25-1,NA,NA,TRBJ1-4,TGTGCCAGCAGACAGGGTGAAAAACTGTTTTTT,CASRQGEKLFF
TRBV23-1,few,NA,TRBJ1-5,TGCGCCAGCAGTCAATCCACCCCCACCGGTGTTTATAGCAATCAGCCCCAGCATTTT,CASSQSTPTGVYSNQPQHF
TRBV9,NA,TRBD1,TRBJ1-1,TGTGCCAGCAGCCCCAGACAGGGGCCCATCACTGAAGCTTTCTTT,CASSPRQGPITEAFF
TRBV4-3,NA,NA,TRBJ2-7,TGCGCCAGCAGCCAAGATCGCGGACTCTCCTACGAGCAGTACTTC,CASSQDRGLSYEQYF
TRBV29-1,NA,NA,TRBJ2-7,TGCAGCGCGGAGACAGGCTCCTACGAGCAGTACTTC,CSAETGSYEQYF